The rows below give T cell receptor beta chains drawn from one sample of a study of T cell responses to AZD1222 COVID-19 vaccine. Some clones are missing from TCRdb's copy, which holds only in-frame ones; the method was immunoSEQ multiplex PCR. The sample has several thousand clones, roughly 86% seen once. The starting material was peripheral blood, obtained 28 days after the second AZD1222 dose. Receptors were obtained from an adult who received the AZD1222 COVID-19 vaccine. Both conserved end residues are part of each CDR3. A D gene is named only where the DNA matches it firmly. Clone size, where shown, is once, few, many, or a class for clones that have expanded.

CDR3 | DNA | size | V | D | J
CASSLERLYYTF | TGTGCCAGCAGCTTGGAAAGGCTTTACTACACCTTC | NA | TRBV7-9 | NA | TRBJ1-2
CASSQDLGGRIDTEAFF | TGCGCCAGCAGCCAAGATCTTGGGGGCAGGATAGACACTGAAGCTTTCTTT | NA | TRBV4-1 | NA | TRBJ1-1
CASHDGIHYEQYF | TGTGCCAGCCACGACGGGATACACTACGAGCAGTACTTC | once | TRBV18 | NA | TRBJ2-7
CASAPSSGNTIYF | TGTGCCAGCGCCCCTAGCTCTGGAAACACCATATATTTT | large | TRBV27 | NA | TRBJ1-3
CASSSVEGAGYTF | TGTGCCAGCAGTTCGGTGGAGGGGGCTGGCTACACCTTC | NA | TRBV6-5 | TRBD1 | TRBJ1-2
CASRTGQASTEQFF | TGTGCCAGCAGGACCGGACAGGCTAGTACTGAGCAGTTCTTC | NA | TRBV2 | TRBD1 | TRBJ2-1
CASSYSYYGAGQPQHF | TGTGCCAGCAGTTATTCTTATTACGGGGCGGGGCAGCCCCAGCATTTT | NA | TRBV6-2/TRBV6-3 | NA | TRBJ1-5
CASSPGLAGGRYNEQFF | TGTGCCAGCAGCCCGGGACTAGCGGGAGGGCGCTACAATGAGCAGTTCTTC | NA | TRBV7-8 | TRBD2 | TRBJ2-1
CASSAQTWTSGVREQYF | TGTGCCAGCAGTGCACAAACTTGGACTAGCGGGGTCCGTGAGCAGTACTTC | NA | TRBV2 | TRBD2 | TRBJ2-7
CASSPGTSGAQETQYF | TGTGCCAGCAGCCCCGGGACTAGCGGAGCCCAAGAGACCCAGTACTTC | NA | TRBV13 | TRBD2 | TRBJ2-5
CASSKPGQGDNSQYF | TGTGCCAGTAGCAAACCGGGACAGGGGGATAATTCGCAGTATTTT | NA | TRBV19 | TRBD1 | TRBJ2-3
CASSLVGTGDYEQYF | TGTGCCAGCAGCTTGGTAGGGACAGGGGACTACGAGCAGTACTTC | few | TRBV5-5 | TRBD1 | TRBJ2-7
CASSRRQGGGTEAFF | TGTGCCAGCAGCCGTCGACAGGGAGGCGGGACTGAAGCTTTCTTT | few | TRBV7-2 | TRBD1 | TRBJ1-1
CASSWDRAGGYTF | TGTGCCAGCAGCTGGGACAGGGCGGGAGGCTACACCTTC | NA | TRBV5-8 | TRBD1 | TRBJ1-2
CASSPTRVGDEQFF | TGTGCCAGCAGCCCTACTAGGGTCGGCGATGAGCAGTTCTTC | NA | TRBV7-2 | NA | TRBJ2-1
CASSSDRAPEAFF | TGTGCCAGCAGCTCAGACAGGGCCCCTGAAGCTTTCTTT | NA | TRBV5-6 | TRBD1 | TRBJ1-1
CASNSGTLNQPQHF | TGTGCCAGCAACTCCGGGACACTTAATCAGCCCCAGCATTTT | NA | TRBV28 | NA | TRBJ1-5
CASSFPGRVETQYF | TGTGCCAGCAGCTTTCCGGGTCGGGTAGAGACCCAGTACTTC | NA | TRBV7-2 | NA | TRBJ2-5
CASSGRREGRADTQYF | TGTGCCAGCAGTGGTCGAAGAGAGGGGAGGGCAGATACGCAGTATTTT | NA | TRBV6-1 | TRBD2 | TRBJ2-3
CASSQTQGQGYTF | TGTGCCAGCAGCCAGACCCAGGGGCAGGGCTACACCTTC | NA | TRBV4-2 | NA | TRBJ1-2
CSVQLGGYGYTF | TGCAGCGTTCAACTCGGCGGCTATGGCTACACCTTC | NA | TRBV29-1 | NA | TRBJ1-2
CASSTGRLAGNNEQFF | TGTGCCAGCAGTACAGGACGACTAGCGGGAAACAATGAGCAGTTCTTC | NA | TRBV27 | TRBD2 | TRBJ2-1
CASSPPWAGGNYEQYF | TGTGCCAGCAGTCCGCCTTGGGCAGGGGGTAACTACGAGCAGTACTTC | NA | TRBV28 | TRBD1 | TRBJ2-7
CASSQDLRQPQHF | TGTGCCAGCAGCCAGGACCTTCGTCAGCCCCAGCATTTT | NA | TRBV3-1/TRBV3-2 | NA | TRBJ1-5
CASSPRGPSYNEQFF | TGTGCCAGCAGCCCCAGGGGGCCCTCCTACAATGAGCAGTTCTTC | NA | TRBV11-2 | TRBD1 | TRBJ2-1